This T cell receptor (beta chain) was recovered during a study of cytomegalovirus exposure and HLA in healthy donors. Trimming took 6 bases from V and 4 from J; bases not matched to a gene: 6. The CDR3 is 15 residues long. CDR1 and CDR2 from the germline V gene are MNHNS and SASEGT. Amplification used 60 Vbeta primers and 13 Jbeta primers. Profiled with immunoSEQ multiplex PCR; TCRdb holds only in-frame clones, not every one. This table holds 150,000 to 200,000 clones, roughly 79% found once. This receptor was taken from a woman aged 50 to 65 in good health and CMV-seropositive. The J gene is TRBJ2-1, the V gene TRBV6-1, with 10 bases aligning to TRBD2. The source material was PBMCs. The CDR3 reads CASRLTSGVYNEQFF. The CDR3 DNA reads TGTGCCAGCAGATTAACTAGCGGGGTATACAATGAGCAGTTCTTC.